Listed below are T cell receptor beta chains from one sample, sequenced in a study of shared clonotypes between healthy human individuals. Libraries were prepared by immunoSEQ multiplex PCR; TCRdb keeps only in-frame clonotypes and omits some of them. Among 400,000 to 500,000 clones, approximately 80% were seen once, and the ten largest hold over 10%. Sequenced material: PBMCs. Source of these receptors: a woman aged 40 to 49 in good health. Some clones in this sample may be carry-over from other donors' samples. Each CDR3 is given with its conserved first and last residue. The D gene is left open where the match is weak. Only part of the rows carry a size: once, few, many, or a class if the clone is expanded.

>once|TRBV5-4|TRBJ2-3|NA
TGTGCCAGCAGCTTAGGGTCCACAGATACGCAGTATTTT
CASSLGSTDTQYF
>NA|TRBV5-5|TRBJ2-2|NA
TGTGCCAGCAGCTTGCTAAAGTCCACCGGGGAGCTGTTTTTT
CASSLLKSTGELFF
>many|TRBV2|TRBJ1-1|NA
TGTGCCAGCAGTGGCCGACAGAACACTGAAGCTTTCTTT
CASSGRQNTEAFF
>NA|TRBV30|TRBJ2-1|TRBD2
TGTGCCTGGAGCGGTGTAGGGTCTAGCGGATCCTACAATGAGCAGTTCTTC
CAWSGVGSSGSYNEQFF
>NA|TRBV2|TRBJ2-7|TRBD2
TGTGCCAGCAGGGTAGCGGGCCTCTACGAGCAGTACTTC
CASRVAGLYEQYF
>NA|TRBV28|TRBJ2-5|NA
TGTGCCAGCAGGATTCCAGGGGAGGAAGAGACCCAGTACTTC
CASRIPGEEETQYF
>NA|TRBV15|TRBJ2-7|NA
TGTGCCACCAGCAGAGCCTCCACAACAGGGTACTCCTACGAGCAGTACTTC
CATSRASTTGYSYEQYF
>NA|TRBV30|TRBJ1-6|TRBD1
TGTGCCTGGTCCCCCGGGACAGGGGCGTCACCCCTCCACTTT
CAWSPGTGASPLHF
>NA|TRBV5-1|TRBJ2-2|TRBD2
TGCGCCAGCAGCTCAGCGGGGGGCACCGGGGAGCTGTTTTTT
CASSSAGGTGELFF
>NA|TRBV25-1|TRBJ1-5|NA
TGTGCCAGCAGTGAGGCCAATCAGCCCCAGCATTTT
CASSEANQPQHF
>NA|TRBV6-6|TRBJ2-7|TRBD1
TGTGCCAGCAGTTACGCGGACAGGGTCTACGAGCAGTACTTC
CASSYADRVYEQYF
>NA|TRBV11-2|TRBJ2-1|NA
TGTGCCAGCAGCTTAGGTTTTGGCGGGATTAACCACAATGAGCAGTTCTTC
CASSLGFGGINHNEQFF
>NA|TRBV5-5|TRBJ2-5|NA
TGTGCCAGCAGCTTGGGGACCGGGACTTACTCAAAAGAGACCCAGTACTTC
CASSLGTGTYSKETQYF
>NA|TRBV29-1|TRBJ1-2|NA
TGCAGCGTGGCCGGAAGAAGCGGCTACACCTTC
CSVAGRSGYTF
>NA|TRBV12-5|TRBJ1-2|NA
TGTGCTAGTGGTTTGGACGGGTATGGCTACACCTTC
CASGLDGYGYTF
>NA|TRBV2|TRBJ2-5|NA
TGTGCCAGCAGTGAATGGGAGACCCAGTACTTC
CASSEWETQYF
>NA|TRBV18|TRBJ2-5|TRBD2
TGTGCCAGCTCACCGGGGACTAGCGGACAAGAGACCCAGTACTTC
CASSPGTSGQETQYF
>NA|TRBV15|TRBJ1-1|NA
TGTGCCACCAGCAGAGGCCTTTGGACATCTGAAGCTTTCTTT
CATSRGLWTSEAFF
>NA|TRBV5-4|TRBJ2-3|NA
TGTGCCCTCAACAGCCCAGGGCCCCCAGATACGCAGTATTTT
CALNSPGPPDTQYF
>NA|TRBV7-2|TRBJ2-7|NA
TGTGCCAGCAGCCTGACTTGGGACACCTCCTACGAGCAGTACTTC
CASSLTWDTSYEQYF
>NA|TRBV27|TRBJ2-1|NA
TGTGCCAGCTCTCTGGGGCAGGGACCCTACAATGAGCAGTTCTTC
CASSLGQGPYNEQFF
>few|TRBV2|TRBJ1-1|NA
TGTGCCAGCAGGGAAGACGATCTGAACACTGAAGCTTTCTTT
CASREDDLNTEAFF
>NA|TRBV30|TRBJ2-3|TRBD2
TGTGCCTGGAGCTATAGCGGGGCCTCAGATACGCAGTATTTT
CAWSYSGASDTQYF
>NA|TRBV2|TRBJ2-3|NA
TGTGCCAGCAGTAAGGGGACTGTTGGGACAGATACGCAGTATTTT
CASSKGTVGTDTQYF
>NA|TRBV15|TRBJ2-2|TRBD1
TGTGCCACCAGGACGTTCGACAGGGGAGACACCGGGGAGCTGTTTTTT
CATRTFDRGDTGELFF
>few|TRBV19|TRBJ1-5|NA
TGTGCCAGTAGTCCGCCTCCGAGGACAAACGATCAGCCCCAGCATTTT
CASSPPPRTNDQPQHF
>NA|TRBV2|TRBJ2-2|NA
TGTGCCAGCAAGGGCGAAGCCGGGGAGCTGTTTTTT
CASKGEAGELFF
>NA|TRBV9|TRBJ2-1|NA
TGTGCCAGCAGCCCGTCTTCCGTCGGGACGGCCCTTGAGCAGTTCTTC
CASSPSSVGTALEQFF
>once|TRBV7-9|TRBJ1-2|NA
TGTGCCAGCAGCCCTTCGGTGGGGGCAGGCGGTGGCTACACCTTC
CASSPSVGAGGGYTF
>NA|TRBV20-1|TRBJ2-1|NA
TGCAGTGCTAGAGATGACAATGAGCAGTTCTTC
CSARDDNEQFF
>NA|TRBV7-6|TRBJ2-5|NA
TGTGCTTCAGGGGGGGTGTCAGAGACCCAGTACTTC
CASGGVSETQYF
>NA|TRBV11-2|TRBJ2-5|NA
TGTGCCAGCAGCTTAGGTAGAGAGACCCAGTACTTC
CASSLGRETQYF